This T cell receptor beta chain was retrieved from a study of T-cell memory formation after mild COVID-19. Across the whole study: Largely, TCR clusters stayed within a single donor.

In germline, CDR1 is LNHDA, CDR2 SQIVND (reference sequence). CDR3 length equals 19 residues. The V end lost 7 bases, the J end lost 5 bases, and 32 bases lay between the germline ends. Study-level findings and limits: CD4+ bias marked clones expanding day 15 to 37, unlike balanced contracting clones. Memory sampled before infection contained some responding clones, suggesting cross-reactive memory joined.

TCRdb independently ran MiXCR on the 5' RACE reads; one entry per CDR3 protein. The sample records under 700,000 distinct CDR3 sequences, about a fifth being singletons. This clonotype was counted a few times. What it binds is not known. The sample comprised PBMCs or a T cell subset sorted from them (not recorded which). This rearrangement joins TRBV19 to TRBJ1-2; D unclear. This receptor was identified in an adult woman who had mild COVID-19 (a few samples of this study predate the infection). Cell type and time point are not known. CDR3 amino acids: CASTTKDGGFRTAVYGYTF. In nucleotides, the CDR3 is TGTGCCAGTACCACCAAGGACGGTGGATTTCGTACGGCGGTTTATGGCTACACCTTC. Complete variable domain (other parts from reference TRBV19 and TRBJ1-2): DGGITQSPKYLFRKEGQNVTLSCEQNLNHDAMYWYRQDPGQGLRLIYYSQIVNDFQKGDIAEGYSVSREKKESFPLTVTSAQKNPTAFYLCASTTKDGGFRTAVYGYTFGSGTRLTVV.